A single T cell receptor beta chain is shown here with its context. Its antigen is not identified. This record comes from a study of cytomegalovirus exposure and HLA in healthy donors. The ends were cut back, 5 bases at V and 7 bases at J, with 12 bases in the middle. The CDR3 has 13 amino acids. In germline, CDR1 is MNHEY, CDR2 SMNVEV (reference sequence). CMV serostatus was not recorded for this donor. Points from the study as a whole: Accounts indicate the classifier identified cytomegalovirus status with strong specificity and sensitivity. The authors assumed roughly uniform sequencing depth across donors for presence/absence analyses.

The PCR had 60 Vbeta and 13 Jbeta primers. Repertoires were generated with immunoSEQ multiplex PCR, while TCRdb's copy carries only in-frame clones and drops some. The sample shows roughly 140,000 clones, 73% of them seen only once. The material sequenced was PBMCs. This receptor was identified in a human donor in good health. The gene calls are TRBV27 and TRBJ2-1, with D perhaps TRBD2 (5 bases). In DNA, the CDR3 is TGTGCCAGCAGTGGATCCGGCGGGAATGAGCAGTTCTTC. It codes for CASSGSGGNEQFF.